The clone carrying this T cell receptor (beta chain) was seen repeatedly, ten times or more. V was clipped by 3 bases and J by 0 bases, with 9 bases between them. There are 14 residues in the CDR3. The data stem from a study of regulatory T cells in long-lasting Graves disease. Documented time point: newly diagnosed GD, antithyroid drugs for less than 3 months. With RNA extracted from PBMCs as input, the TCR library was made. It was by American Thyroid Association guidelines that Graves' disease was diagnosed. Into tubes containing EDTA, roughly 10 milliliters of peripheral blood were drawn. Researchers made TCR beta libraries by using iRepertoire HTBI primers and running Arm-PCR on CDR3 regions. TCRdb re-called the multiplex PCR reads with MiXCR, one entry per CDR3 protein. The table lists roughly 500,000 distinct CDR3 sequences, approximately 12% of them singletons. The data were also submitted as part of a second study, on T cells in Graves' hyperthyroidism and ophthalmopathy.

V usage is TRBV12-3 or TRBV12-4 and J usage is TRBJ2-7, with unresolved D. The sequencing used peripheral blood mononuclear cells (PBMCs), collected at new diagnosis, from a patient treated with antithyroid drugs. This TCR was recovered from a man aged 25-45 years with Graves disease. The CDR3: CASSLLWLSYEQYF. CDR3 DNA: TGTGCCAGCAGTTTGCTATGGCTCTCCTACGAGCAGTACTTC.